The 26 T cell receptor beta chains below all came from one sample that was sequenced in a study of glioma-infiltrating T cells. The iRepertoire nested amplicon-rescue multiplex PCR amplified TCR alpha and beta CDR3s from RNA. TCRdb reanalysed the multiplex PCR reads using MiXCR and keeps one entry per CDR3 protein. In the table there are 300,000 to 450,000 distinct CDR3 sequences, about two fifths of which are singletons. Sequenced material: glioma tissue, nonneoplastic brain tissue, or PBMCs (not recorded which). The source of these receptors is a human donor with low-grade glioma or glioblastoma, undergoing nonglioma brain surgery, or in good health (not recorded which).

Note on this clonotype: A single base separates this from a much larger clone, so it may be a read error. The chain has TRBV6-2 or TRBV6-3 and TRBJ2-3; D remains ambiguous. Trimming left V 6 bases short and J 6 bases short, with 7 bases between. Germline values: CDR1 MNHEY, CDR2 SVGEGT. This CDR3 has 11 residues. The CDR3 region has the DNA TGTGCCAGCAGCAATGGGGATACGCAGTATTTT. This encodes CASSNGDTQYF.

The chain's CDR3 is CASSPTRLQETQYF. The DNA of the CDR3 is TGTGCCAGCAGCCCGACCCGGCTCCAAGAGACCCAGTACTTC. V and J are TRBV11-1 and TRBJ2-5; no clear D gene. V gave up 5 bases and J gave up 1 base, with 11 bases separating them. The CDR3 runs to 14 residues. The germline gives CDR1 SGHAT, CDR2 FQDESV (reference sequence).

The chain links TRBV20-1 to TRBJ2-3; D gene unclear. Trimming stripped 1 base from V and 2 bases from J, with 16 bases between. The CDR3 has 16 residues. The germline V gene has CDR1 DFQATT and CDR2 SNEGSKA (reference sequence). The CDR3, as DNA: TGCAGTGCTAGAGGGCCCTCCGTGGGCCACACAGATACGCAGTATTTT. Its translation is CSARGPSVGHTDTQYF.

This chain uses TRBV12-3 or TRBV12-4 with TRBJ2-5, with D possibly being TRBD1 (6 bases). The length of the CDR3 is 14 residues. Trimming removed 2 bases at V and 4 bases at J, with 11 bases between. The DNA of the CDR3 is TGTGCCAGCAGTTTAAGGGGGATGGTAGAGACCCAGTACTTC. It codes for CASSLRGMVETQYF.

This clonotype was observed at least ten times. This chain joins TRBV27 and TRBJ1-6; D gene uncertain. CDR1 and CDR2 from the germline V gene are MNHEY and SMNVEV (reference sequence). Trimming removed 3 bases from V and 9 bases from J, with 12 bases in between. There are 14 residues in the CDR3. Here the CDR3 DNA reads TGTGCCAGCAGTTTCGGCAGGCCCGGTTCACCCCTCCACTTT. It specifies CASSFGRPGSPLHF.

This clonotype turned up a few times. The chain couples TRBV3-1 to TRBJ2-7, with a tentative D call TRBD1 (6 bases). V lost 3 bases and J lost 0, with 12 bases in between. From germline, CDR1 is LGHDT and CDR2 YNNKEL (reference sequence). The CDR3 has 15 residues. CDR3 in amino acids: CASSHLDRASYEQYF. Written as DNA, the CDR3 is TGTGCCAGCAGCCATTTGGACAGAGCCTCCTACGAGCAGTACTTC.

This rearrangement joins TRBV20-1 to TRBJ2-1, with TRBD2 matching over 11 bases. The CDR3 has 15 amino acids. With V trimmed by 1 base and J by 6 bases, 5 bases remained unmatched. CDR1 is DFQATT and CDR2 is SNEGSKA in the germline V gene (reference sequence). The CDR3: CSARVLAGDSNEQFF. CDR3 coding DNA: TGCAGTGCTAGAGTACTAGCGGGAGATAGCAATGAGCAGTTCTTC.

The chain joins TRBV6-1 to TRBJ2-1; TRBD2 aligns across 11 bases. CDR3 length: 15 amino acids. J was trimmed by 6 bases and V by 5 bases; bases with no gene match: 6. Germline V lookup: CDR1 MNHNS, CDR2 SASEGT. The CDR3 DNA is TGTGCCAGCAGTTTTAGACTAGCGGGGATCAATGAGCAGTTCTTC. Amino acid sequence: CASSFRLAGINEQFF.

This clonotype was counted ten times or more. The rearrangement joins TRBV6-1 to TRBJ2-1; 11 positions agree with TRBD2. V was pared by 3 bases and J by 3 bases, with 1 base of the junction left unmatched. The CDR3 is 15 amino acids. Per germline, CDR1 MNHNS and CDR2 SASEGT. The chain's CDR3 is CASSDGTSGYNEQFF. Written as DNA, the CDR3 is TGTGCCAGCAGTGACGGGACTAGCGGCTACAATGAGCAGTTCTTC.

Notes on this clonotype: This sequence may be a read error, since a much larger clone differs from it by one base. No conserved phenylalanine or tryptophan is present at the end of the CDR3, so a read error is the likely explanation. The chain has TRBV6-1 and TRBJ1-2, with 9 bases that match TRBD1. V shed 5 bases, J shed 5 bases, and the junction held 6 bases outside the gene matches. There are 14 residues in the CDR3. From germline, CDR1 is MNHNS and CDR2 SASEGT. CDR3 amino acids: CASSTRDREYGYTS. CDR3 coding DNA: TGTGCCAGCAGTACCCGGGACAGGGAATATGGCTACACCTCC.

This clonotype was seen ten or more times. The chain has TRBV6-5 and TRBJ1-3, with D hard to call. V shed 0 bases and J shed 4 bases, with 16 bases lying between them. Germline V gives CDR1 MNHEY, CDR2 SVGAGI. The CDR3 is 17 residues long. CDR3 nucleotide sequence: TGTGCCAGCAGTTACTCGAATCCTCGAGGGTACGGAAACACCATATATTTT. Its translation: CASSYSNPRGYGNTIYF.

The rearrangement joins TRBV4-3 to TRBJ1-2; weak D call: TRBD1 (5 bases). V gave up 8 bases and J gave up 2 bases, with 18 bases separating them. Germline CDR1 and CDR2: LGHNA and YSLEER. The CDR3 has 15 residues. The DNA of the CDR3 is TGCGCCAGCGCTGAACAGGCCTCCCGGAACTATGGCTACACCTTC. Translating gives CASAEQASRNYGYTF.

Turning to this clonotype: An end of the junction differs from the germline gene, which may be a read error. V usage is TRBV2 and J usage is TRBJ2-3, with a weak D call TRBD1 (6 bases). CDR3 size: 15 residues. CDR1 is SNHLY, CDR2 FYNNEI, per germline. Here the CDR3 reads CASSDWDISTDTRYF. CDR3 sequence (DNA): TGTGCCAGCAGTGATTGGGACATTAGCACAGATACGCGGTATTTT.

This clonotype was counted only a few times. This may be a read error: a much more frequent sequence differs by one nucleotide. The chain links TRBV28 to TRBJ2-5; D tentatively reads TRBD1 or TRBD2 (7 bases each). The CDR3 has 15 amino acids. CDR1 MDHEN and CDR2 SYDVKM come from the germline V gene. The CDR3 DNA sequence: TGTGCCAGCACCCCGGGGGGACAGATCAAAGAGGCCCAGTACTTC. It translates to CASTPGGQIKEAQYF. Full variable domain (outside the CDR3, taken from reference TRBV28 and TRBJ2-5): DVKVTQSSRYLVKRTGEKVFLECVQDMDHENMFWYRQDPGLGLRLIYFSYDVKMKEKGDIPEGYSVSREKKERFSLILESASTNQTSMYLCASTPGGQIKEAQYFGPGTRLLVL.

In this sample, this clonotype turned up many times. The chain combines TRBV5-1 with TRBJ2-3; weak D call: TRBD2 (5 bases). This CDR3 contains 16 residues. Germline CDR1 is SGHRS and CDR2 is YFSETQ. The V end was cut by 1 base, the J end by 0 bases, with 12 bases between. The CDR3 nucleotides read TGCGCCAGCAGCTTGTTTTCCAGCGGAAGCACAGATACGCAGTATTTT. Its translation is CASSLFSSGSTDTQYF.

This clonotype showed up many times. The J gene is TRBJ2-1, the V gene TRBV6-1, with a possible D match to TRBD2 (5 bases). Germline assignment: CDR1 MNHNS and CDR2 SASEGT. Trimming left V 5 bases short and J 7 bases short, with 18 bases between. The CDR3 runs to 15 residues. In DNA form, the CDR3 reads TGTGCCAGCAGTCTAAGCGGCAGGACGCCGAATGAGCAGTTCTTC. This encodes CASSLSGRTPNEQFF.

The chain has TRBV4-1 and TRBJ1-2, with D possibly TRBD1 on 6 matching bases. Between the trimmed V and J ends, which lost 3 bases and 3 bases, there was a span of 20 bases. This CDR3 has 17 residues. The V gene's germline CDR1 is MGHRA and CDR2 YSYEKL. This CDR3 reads CASSQARSPGDDYGYTF. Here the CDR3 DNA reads TGCGCCAGCAGCCAGGCTCGGAGTCCAGGGGACGACTATGGCTACACCTTC.

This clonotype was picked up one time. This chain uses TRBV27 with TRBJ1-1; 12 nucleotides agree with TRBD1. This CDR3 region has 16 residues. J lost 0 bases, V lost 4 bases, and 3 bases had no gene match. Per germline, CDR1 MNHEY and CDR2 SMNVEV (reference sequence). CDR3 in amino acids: CASSWGDRGLNTEAFF. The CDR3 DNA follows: TGTGCCAGCAGTTGGGGGGACAGGGGGCTGAACACTGAAGCTTTCTTT.

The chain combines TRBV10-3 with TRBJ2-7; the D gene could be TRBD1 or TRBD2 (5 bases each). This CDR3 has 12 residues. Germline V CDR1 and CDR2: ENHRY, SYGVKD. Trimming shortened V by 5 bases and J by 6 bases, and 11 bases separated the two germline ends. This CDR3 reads CAISWDHGEQYF. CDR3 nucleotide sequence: TGTGCCATCAGTTGGGACCACGGCGAGCAGTACTTC.

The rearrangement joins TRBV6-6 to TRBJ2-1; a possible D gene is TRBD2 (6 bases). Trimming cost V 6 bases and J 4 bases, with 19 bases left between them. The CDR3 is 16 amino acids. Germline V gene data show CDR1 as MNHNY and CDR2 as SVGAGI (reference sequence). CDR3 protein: CASSLPRGGSYNEQFF. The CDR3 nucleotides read TGTGCCAGCAGCCTACCGCGGGGCGGGTCATACAATGAGCAGTTCTTC.

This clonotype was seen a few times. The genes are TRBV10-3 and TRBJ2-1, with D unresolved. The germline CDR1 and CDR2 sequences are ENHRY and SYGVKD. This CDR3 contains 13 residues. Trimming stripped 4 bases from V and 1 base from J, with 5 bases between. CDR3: CAISGISYNEQFF. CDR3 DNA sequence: TGTGCCATCAGTGGAATATCCTACAATGAGCAGTTCTTC.

In DNA, the CDR3 is TGTGCCAGCAGCTTAGTGGACACTAGCACCGGGGAGCTGTTTTTT. Protein sequence: CASSLVDTSTGELFF. The V call is TRBV7-9, the J call TRBJ2-2, with D perhaps given as TRBD1 or TRBD2 (5 bases each). This CDR3 contains 15 residues. Trimming took off 1 base at V and 4 bases at J, with 10 bases between the two ends. Germline values: CDR1 SEHNR, CDR2 FQNEAQ (reference sequence).

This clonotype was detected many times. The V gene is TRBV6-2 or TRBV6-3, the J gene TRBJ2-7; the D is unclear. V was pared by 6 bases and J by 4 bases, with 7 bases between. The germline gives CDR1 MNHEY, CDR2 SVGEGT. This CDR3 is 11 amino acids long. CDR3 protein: CASRDGYEQYF. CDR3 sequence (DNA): TGTGCCAGCAGGGACGGGTACGAGCAGTACTTC.

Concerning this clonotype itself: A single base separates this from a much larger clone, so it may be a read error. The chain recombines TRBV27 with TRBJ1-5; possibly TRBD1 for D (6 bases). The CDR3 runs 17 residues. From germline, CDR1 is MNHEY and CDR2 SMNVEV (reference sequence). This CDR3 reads CASSPEAGHALYQTQHF. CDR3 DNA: TGTGCCAGCAGTCCAGAGGCGGGACATGCTTTATATCAGACCCAGCATTTT.

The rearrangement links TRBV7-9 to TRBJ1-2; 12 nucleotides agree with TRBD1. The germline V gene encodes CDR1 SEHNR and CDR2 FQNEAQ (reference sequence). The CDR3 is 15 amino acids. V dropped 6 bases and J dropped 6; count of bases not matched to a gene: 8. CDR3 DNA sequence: TGTGCCAGCAGACACCGGGACAGGGGGCTGGATGGCTACACCTTC. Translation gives CASRHRDRGLDGYTF.

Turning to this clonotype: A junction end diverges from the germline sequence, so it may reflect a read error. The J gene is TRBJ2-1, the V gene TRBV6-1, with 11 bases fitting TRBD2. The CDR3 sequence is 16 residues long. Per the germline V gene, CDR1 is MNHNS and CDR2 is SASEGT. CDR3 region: CASSGLAGWSYNKQFF. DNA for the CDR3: TGTGCCAGCAGTGGACTAGCGGGGTGGTCCTACAATAAGCAGTTCTTC.